This paragraph covers one TCR beta chain sequence. Its antigen remains unidentified. Per-nucleotide qualities are absent, and no much larger clonotype sits a single base away. TCRbeta CDR3 regions were amplified from genomic DNA by means of the immunoSEQ Assay, a bias-controlled multiplex PCR. On the authors' methods: Nucleated cell counts per sample were estimated from amplification of reference gene primers within the assay. To quantify the absolute abundance of each unique TCRbeta CDR3 rearrangement, sequence reads were collapsed and filtered. Productive Simpson clonality was computed per sample as the square root of Simpson's diversity index over productive rearrangements. TCRdb re-hosts the immuneACCESS table, in-frame sequences only. Its copies lack some clones; in the studies checked, an unresolved V gene accounts for under half of them, and the cause for the rest is not known. Clone size and the V and J calls come from that table; the DNA yielded D and trimming. In all, the sample holds over 250,000 clones, and 80% to 90% of those were seen once. Roughly 8.3% of the sample belongs to the ten largest clones.

Participants in the prospective study were enrolled through a virtual design, were aged roughly 18 to 100 years, and lived in roughly 24 United States geographic areas. Cohort assignment in the prospective study relied on participant-reported clinical history from a screening survey and a study questionnaire. Recovered participants in ImmuneRACE Cohort 3 were defined as having two consecutive negative NP/OP PCR tests, clearance from a healthcare professional, or resolution of symptoms. In the prospective study, whole blood, serum and a nasopharyngeal or oropharyngeal swab were collected from each participant by mobile phlebotomists. Prospective study participants could optionally give additional blood draws and questionnaires over an approximately two-month period. Before DNA extraction, blood samples from the prospective study were shipped at room temperature or frozen. This sample was taken from a study of blood T cell repertoires in COVID-19 (dated by TCRdb to 2018 to 2020). Regarding the study in general: Samples covering the acute and convalescent phases of COVID-19 were provided by collaborators in the United States, Italy and Spain. Sample metadata almost always included a de-identified subject ID, COVID-19 status, age in years and sex. Where HLA class I and class II types were available, the types were taken from metadata supplied by the sample provider, not from assay-based typing. The repertoires were made available in a free public database intended to serve as a resource for research on the immune response to SARS-CoV-2. Samples came from the ongoing ImmuneRACE study (first 160 participants) plus 1,254 subjects from 6 global collaborators. Subjects who had been exposed to COVID-19, were actively infected with it, or had recovered from it provided the deeply sampled blood TCRbeta repertoires that made up the dataset. The material from the prospective study consisted of cDNA or gDNA derived from T cells, B-cell-depleted T cells, or PBMCs.

On the study overall, not on this receptor specifically: Clinical and demographic metadata were provided uncurated, with the amount varying by source and participant.

The CDR3, from cysteine to phenylalanine, totals 14 residues. The kept DNA is CDR3 alone, 42 bases in frame from the first base. A distance of 14 bases separates the germline ends of V and J, which lose 5 bases and 4 bases respectively. For CDR1 and CDR2, the germline V gene lists SGHAT and FQNNGV. This receptor was obtained from a man aged 35 to 55 who had recovered from COVID-19. The chain is encoded by TRBV11-2 joined to TRBJ1-2, with the D gene not clear enough to name. The sequencing sample was made of PBMCs or T cells enriched from blood (not recorded which). The nucleotides read TGTGCCAGCAGCACCCCCCGGGTCATCTATGGCTACACCTTC. Its protein is CASSTPRVIYGYTF.